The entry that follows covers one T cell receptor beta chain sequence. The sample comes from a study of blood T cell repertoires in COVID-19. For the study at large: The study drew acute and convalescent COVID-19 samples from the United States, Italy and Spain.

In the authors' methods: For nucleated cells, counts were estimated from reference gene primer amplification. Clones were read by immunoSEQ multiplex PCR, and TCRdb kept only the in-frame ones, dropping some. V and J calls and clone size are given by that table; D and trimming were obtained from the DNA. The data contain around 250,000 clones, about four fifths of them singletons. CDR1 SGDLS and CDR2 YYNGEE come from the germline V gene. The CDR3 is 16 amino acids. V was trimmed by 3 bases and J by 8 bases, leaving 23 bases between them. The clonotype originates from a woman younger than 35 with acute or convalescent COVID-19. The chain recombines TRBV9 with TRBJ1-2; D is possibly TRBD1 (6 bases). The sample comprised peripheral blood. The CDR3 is CASSAGQRGATRGYTF. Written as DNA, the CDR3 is TGTGCCAGCAGCGCCGGACAGCGAGGGGCCACGAGGGGCTACACCTTC.